This TCR beta chain was retrieved from a study of Graves' ophthalmopathy and Graves' hyperthyroidism. Trimming cost V 2 bases and J 2 bases, with 15 bases left between them. CDR3 length equals 16 residues. Pregnancy or lactation, uncontrolled infections and other autoimmune diseases were grounds for excluding patients. Clinicians made diagnoses from clinical symptoms, serum thyroxine, TRAb, thyroid ultrasound and orbital computed tomography. The PBMCs were taken from less than 11 ml of fresh peripheral blood. Study observations and caveats: Sensitivity reached approximately 85% and specificity 81.08% for a 13-signature model separating ophthalmopathy from stable hyperthyroidism.

For repertoire sequencing, the TCR beta CDR3 regions were amplified from RNA transcripts. An initial RT-PCR round employing HTBI primers preceded a second-round multiplex PCR. MiXCR was run by TCRdb on the multiplex PCR reads, yielding one entry per CDR3 protein. The data contain about 410,000 distinct CDR3 sequences, approximately 16% of them singletons. This clonotype was detected many times. Antigen specificity is unknown. The sequenced material came from peripheral blood. The TCR originated in a woman younger than 35 with Graves' ophthalmopathy. The V call is TRBV12-3 or TRBV12-4, the J call TRBJ2-5; weak D call: TRBD1 (6 bases). CDR3 DNA: TGTGCCAGCAGTTTACGGCAGGGGATAGGGCAAGAGACCCAGTACTTC. Encoded protein: CASSLRQGIGQETQYF.